This TCR beta chain was documented in a study of a mutant IDH1 vaccine in newly diagnosed glioma. Comment on this clone: Its antigen is currently unknown.

V lost 0 bases and J 5 bases, leaving 16 bases between the germline ends. The CDR3 sequence is 17 residues long. Germline assignment: CDR1 LNHNV and CDR2 YYDKDF (reference sequence). The protocol was immunoSEQ multiplex PCR, while the TCRdb copy is restricted to in-frame clones and leaves out a portion. There are tens of thousands of clones in the sample; roughly 76% occur only once, and roughly 5% lies in the top ten. As for time point: week 35, safety follow-up. One vaccine dose held 300 ug of mutant IDH1 20-mer peptide and came with topical imiquimod. Astrocytomas that were new, WHO grade 3 or 4, IDH1-mutant and ATRX-lost were present in the donors.

V gene TRBV15 combines with J gene TRBJ2-2; no clear D. The sample consisted of PBMCs, taken from a glioma patient whose treatment included an IDH1 peptide vaccine. This receptor was identified in a man in his forties with glioma. DNA of the CDR3: TGTGCCACCAGCAGAGAGGGTGGAAAGGGTAGGACCGGGGAGCTGTTTTTT. The encoded protein is CATSREGGKGRTGELFF.